Below are 25 T cell receptor beta chains sequenced from a single sample in a study of blood T cell repertoires in COVID-19. Sequenced by immunoSEQ multiplex PCR; TCRdb stores in-frame clones only, minus some. This sample has a few hundred thousand clones, with roughly nine tenths found just once. The material sequenced was PBMCs or T cells enriched from blood (not recorded which). These receptors originate from an older woman who had recovered from COVID-19.

The chain couples TRBV6-5 to TRBJ2-7; TRBD2 matches 9 bases. J gave up 3 bases and V 2 bases, and 5 bases lay outside the gene matches. Germline CDR1 reads MNHEY; CDR2 reads SVGAGI. There are 15 residues in the CDR3. This CDR3 reads CASSYTALAGYEQYF. DNA of the CDR3: TGTGCCAGCAGTTACACGGCACTAGCGGGCTACGAGCAGTACTTC.

The chain couples TRBV7-9 to TRBJ1-2; 9 bases are shared with TRBD1. Germline V gene sequence: CDR1 SEHNR, CDR2 FQNEAQ (reference sequence). V trimming: 2 bases; J trimming: 0 bases; junction bases outside the gene matches: 4. The CDR3 runs to 16 residues. The CDR3 loop is CASSLPGTGSNYGYTF. The CDR3 region has the DNA TGTGCCAGCAGCTTACCCGGGACAGGGTCTAACTATGGCTACACCTTC.

The chain is built from TRBV7-3 and TRBJ2-3; possibly TRBD2 for D (5 bases). This CDR3 contains 15 residues. Per germline, CDR1 SGHTA and CDR2 FQGTGA. V was shortened by 5 bases and J by 0 bases, with 12 bases between the two germline ends. CDR3 in DNA: TGTGCCAGCAGCCCACTAGGAATTAGCACAGATACGCAGTATTTT. This gives the protein CASSPLGISTDTQYF.

The chain links TRBV30 to TRBJ1-6, with a tentative D call TRBD1 (6 bases). The CDR3 runs 12 residues. Trimming removed 3 bases from V and 11 bases from J, with 11 bases in between. Germline loops: CDR1 GTSNPN, CDR2 SVGIG (reference sequence). The CDR3 coding sequence is TGTGCCTGGAGGGTAGAGGGGGCACCCCTCCACTTT. Its translation: CAWRVEGAPLHF.

The V gene is TRBV18, the J gene TRBJ1-5; D ambiguous. Trimming removed 3 bases at V and 8 bases at J, with 8 bases between. CDR1 is KGHSH, CDR2 LQKENI, per germline. The CDR3 has 12 amino acids. The DNA of the CDR3 is TGTGCCAGCTCACCCGTGTCGGAGCCCCAGCATTTT. The encoded protein is CASSPVSEPQHF.

V is TRBV20-1 and J is TRBJ1-2, with D possibly matching TRBD1 (5 bases). This CDR3 comprises 11 residues. CDR1 is DFQATT, CDR2 SNEGSKA, per germline (reference sequence). Trimming shortened V by 6 bases and J by 3 bases, and 8 bases separated the two germline ends. CDR3 in DNA: TGCAGTGCAGGGACTTACTATGGCTACACCTTC. Translating gives CSAGTYYGYTF.

The rearrangement links TRBV11-3 to TRBJ2-3; D gene ambiguous. V was trimmed by 5 bases and J by 0 bases, leaving 9 bases between them. Germline V gene lookup returns CDR1 SGHNT and CDR2 YENEEA. CDR3 size: 14 residues. The CDR3 DNA sequence: TGTGCCAGCAGCCGACTGGGTAGCACAGATACGCAGTATTTT. Amino acids: CASSRLGSTDTQYF.

The chain recombines TRBV7-9 with TRBJ2-6; possibly TRBD2 for D (5 bases). Germline V lookup: CDR1 SEHNR, CDR2 FQNEAQ (reference sequence). The CDR3 is 15 amino acids. Trimming stripped 6 bases from V and 0 bases from J, with 9 bases between. In DNA, the CDR3 is TGTGCCAGCAGTGTGGGGAGCTCTGGGGCCAACGTCCTGACTTTC. Amino acids: CASSVGSSGANVLTF.

This clone was observed a handful of times. The chain combines TRBV5-1 with TRBJ1-6, with D hard to call. V was pared by 9 bases and J by 7 bases, with 20 bases between. In germline, CDR1 is SGHRS, CDR2 YFSETQ. The CDR3 covers 15 residues. The CDR3 sequence is CATKVEASSNSPLHF. For the CDR3, the DNA is TGCGCCACCAAAGTTGAAGCATCCTCCAATTCACCCCTCCACTTT.

The rearrangement links TRBV12-3 or TRBV12-4 to TRBJ1-1; D is ambiguous. The CDR3 runs to 13 residues. Trimming stripped 3 bases from V and 3 bases from J, with 8 bases between. DNA for the CDR3: TGTGCCAGCAGTTTTTCCGAGGACACTGAAGCTTTCTTT. Amino acids: CASSFSEDTEAFF.

V and J are TRBV4-2 and TRBJ2-1, with TRBD2 identical over 8 bases. CDR3 length equals 15 residues. Germline V lookup: CDR1 LGHNA, CDR2 YNFKEQ. V lost 0 bases to trimming and J lost 4 bases; unmatched junction nucleotides: 2. The CDR3 nucleotides read TGTGCCAGCAGCCAAGAATTAGCGGGATACAATGAGCAGTTCTTC. Translated, it gives CASSQELAGYNEQFF.

Remarks on this clone: Other DNA sequences in the sample encode the same CDR3. The chain couples TRBV19 to TRBJ2-3; D gene unclear. V dropped 5 bases and J dropped 0 bases, with 3 bases sitting between them. The CDR3 runs to 12 residues. Germline CDR1 and CDR2: LNHDA and SQIVND (reference sequence). The CDR3 reads CASSPSTDTQYF. CDR3 bases: TGTGCCAGTAGTCCGAGCACAGATACGCAGTATTTT. The full variable domain, rest sourced from reference TRBV19 and TRBJ2-3, is DGGITQSPKYLFRKEGQNVTLSCEQNLNHDAMYWYRQDPGQGLRLIYYSQIVNDFQKGDIAEGYSVSREKKESFPLTVTSAQKNPTAFYLCASSPSTDTQYFGPGTRLTVL.

V gene TRBV28 combines with J gene TRBJ1-5; 10 bases are shared with TRBD1. The CDR3 totals 14 residues. The germline gives CDR1 MDHEN, CDR2 SYDVKM. Losses at the gene ends were 6 bases for V and 4 bases for J; bases not matched to a gene: 3. For the CDR3, the DNA is TGTGCCAGCAGGACAGGGGGCGCGAATCAGCCCCAGCATTTT. Its protein is CASRTGGANQPQHF.

The chain joins TRBV7-3 to TRBJ2-7; tentatively, D is TRBD1 (6 bases). This CDR3 has 15 amino acids. The germline V gene encodes CDR1 SGHTA and CDR2 FQGTGA. Trimming took off 2 bases at V and 3 bases at J, with 14 bases between the two ends. Here the CDR3 reads CASSLGGQTYYEQYF. The CDR3 nucleotides read TGTGCCAGCAGCTTAGGTGGACAGACTTACTACGAGCAGTACTTC. The full variable domain, rest sourced from reference TRBV7-3 and TRBJ2-7, is GAGVSQTPSNKVTEKGKYVELRCDPISGHTALYWYRQSLGQGPEFLIYFQGTGAADDSGLPNDRFFAVRPEGSVSTLKIQRTERGDSAVYLCASSLGGQTYYEQYFGPGTRLTVT.

This clone showed up just once. The chain uses TRBV18 and TRBJ1-1, with 11 bases identical to TRBD1. The CDR3 has 14 amino acids. CDR1 KGHSH and CDR2 LQKENI come from the germline V gene. The junction had 2 bases not matched to a gene; V was cut back by 2 bases and J by 6 bases. This chain's CDR3 is CASSPAGQGAEAFF. The CDR3 DNA follows: TGTGCCAGCTCACCAGCGGGACAGGGGGCTGAAGCTTTCTTT.

V gene TRBV27 combines with J gene TRBJ1-1; 7 nucleotides agree with TRBD1. The CDR3 totals 14 residues. CDR1 and CDR2 (germline): MNHEY, SMNVEV (reference sequence). V shed 2 bases and J 3 bases; nucleotides not matched to a gene: 3. For the CDR3, the DNA is TGTGCCAGCAGTTTACTACAGGGGTACACTGAAGCTTTCTTT. Translation gives CASSLLQGYTEAFF.

The chain is built from TRBV5-1 and TRBJ1-6; D remains unclear. The CDR3 covers 15 residues. The V end was cut by 7 bases, the J end by 0 bases, with 11 bases between. CDR1 is SGHRS, CDR2 YFSETQ, per germline. DNA of the CDR3: TGCGCCAGCGGGCGGGAGAGCTCCTATAATTCACCCCTCCACTTT. Translating it yields CASGRESSYNSPLHF.

The chain carries TRBV19 and TRBJ2-1; D might be TRBD2 (5 bases). The CDR3 covers 16 residues. The germline V and J ends were trimmed by 3 bases and 5 bases, with 17 bases remaining between them. The germline CDR1 and CDR2 sequences are LNHDA and SQIVND (reference sequence). CDR3 region: CASSIKIGIPDNEQFF. CDR3 coding DNA: TGTGCCAGTAGTATTAAGATCGGGATTCCAGACAATGAGCAGTTCTTC. Using reference TRBV19 and TRBJ2-1 for the parts outside the CDR3, the full variable domain is DGGITQSPKYLFRKEGQNVTLSCEQNLNHDAMYWYRQDPGQGLRLIYYSQIVNDFQKGDIAEGYSVSREKKESFPLTVTSAQKNPTAFYLCASSIKIGIPDNEQFFGPGTRLTVL.

This clone was seen a few times. The chain combines TRBV9 with TRBJ1-3; D is uncertain. The CDR3 contains 14 residues. The germline V and J ends were trimmed by 1 base and 3 bases, with 8 bases remaining between them. Looked up from germline, CDR1 is SGDLS and CDR2 is YYNGEE. The CDR3 sequence is CASSVNPGGNTIYF. CDR3 coding DNA: TGTGCCAGCAGCGTAAATCCGGGTGGAAACACCATATATTTT.

This chain links TRBV28 with TRBJ1-2; 7 positions match TRBD1. V trimming: 8 bases; J trimming: 5 bases; junction bases outside the gene matches: 5. CDR3 length: 12 residues. The germline V gene has CDR1 MDHEN and CDR2 SYDVKM. The CDR3 DNA sequence: TGTGCCAGCGGATACAGGGGTTATGGCTACACCTTC. This codes for CASGYRGYGYTF.

V usage is TRBV4-1 and J usage is TRBJ1-2, with a tentative D call TRBD1 (6 bases). Germline V gene lookup returns CDR1 MGHRA and CDR2 YSYEKL. This CDR3 spans 17 amino acids. Trimming took off 3 bases at V and 0 bases at J, with 17 bases between the two ends. The chain's CDR3 is CASSQRTGHTTNYGYTF. As DNA, the CDR3 is TGCGCCAGCAGCCAGCGGACGGGACACACTACTAACTATGGCTACACCTTC.

The chain carries TRBV15 and TRBJ1-1; D not resolved. V lost 1 base to trimming and J lost 9 bases, with 12 bases between them. Germline V gene sequence: CDR1 LNHNV, CDR2 YYDKDF (reference sequence). The CDR3 is 13 residues long. This CDR3 reads CATSRVGEKQAFF. CDR3 bases: TGTGCCACCAGCAGAGTCGGAGAGAAACAAGCTTTCTTT.

The genes are TRBV5-1 and TRBJ2-2, with 13 bases lining up with TRBD2. CDR1 and CDR2 from the germline V gene are SGHRS and YFSETQ. The V gene end was trimmed by 4 bases and the J gene end by 3 bases; junction bases not matched to a gene: 3. The CDR3 has 16 residues. The chain's CDR3 is CASSAGTSGDTGELFF. CDR3 nucleotide sequence: TGCGCCAGCAGCGCAGGGACTAGCGGGGACACCGGGGAGCTGTTTTTT.

The J gene is TRBJ1-2, the V gene TRBV28, with 7 bases that match TRBD1. The germline CDR1 and CDR2 sequences are MDHEN and SYDVKM. After removal of 2 bases from V and 2 bases from J, the junction contained 5 bases not matched to a gene. CDR3 length equals 15 residues. The CDR3 DNA is TGTGCCAGCAGTTTAGCCCAGGGGGAGAACTATGGCTACACCTTC. Encoded protein: CASSLAQGENYGYTF.

For the CDR3, the DNA is TGTGCCAGCAGTGACAGCGACAGGTCCCGCGAGCAGTACTTC. It yields the protein CASSDSDRSREQYF. The rearrangement joins TRBV2 to TRBJ2-7, with D maybe TRBD1 (6 bases). Germline loops: CDR1 SNHLY, CDR2 FYNNEI. The CDR3 length is 14 residues. The V end lost 3 bases, the J end lost 6 bases, and 15 bases lay between the germline ends.